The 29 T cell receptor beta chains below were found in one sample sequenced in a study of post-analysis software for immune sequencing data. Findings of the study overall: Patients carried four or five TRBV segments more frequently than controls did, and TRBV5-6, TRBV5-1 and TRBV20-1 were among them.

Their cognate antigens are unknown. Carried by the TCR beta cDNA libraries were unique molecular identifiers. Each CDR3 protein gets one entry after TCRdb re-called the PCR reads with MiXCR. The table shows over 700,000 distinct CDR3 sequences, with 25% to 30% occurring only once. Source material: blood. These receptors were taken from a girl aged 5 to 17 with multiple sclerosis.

CDR3 region: CRGGETNYGYTF. Written as DNA, the CDR3 is TGCAGGGGGGGGGAGACTAACTATGGCTACACCTTC. This chain connects TRBV20-1 to TRBJ1-2; D is perhaps TRBD1 (5 bases). The CDR3 sequence is 12 residues long. The germline gives CDR1 DFQATT, CDR2 SNEGSKA (reference sequence).

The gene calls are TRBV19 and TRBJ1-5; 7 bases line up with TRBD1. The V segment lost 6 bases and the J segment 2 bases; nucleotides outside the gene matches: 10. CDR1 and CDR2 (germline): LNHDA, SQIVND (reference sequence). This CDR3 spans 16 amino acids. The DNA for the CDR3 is TGTGCCAGTAGGAGACAGGGAAGGGAAGGCAATCAGCCCCAGCATTTT. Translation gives CASRRQGREGNQPQHF.

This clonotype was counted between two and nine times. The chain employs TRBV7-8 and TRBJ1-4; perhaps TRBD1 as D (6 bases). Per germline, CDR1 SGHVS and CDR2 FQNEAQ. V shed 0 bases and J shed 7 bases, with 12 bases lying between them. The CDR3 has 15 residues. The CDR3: CASSLAGGWGEKLFF. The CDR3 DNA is TGTGCCAGCAGCTTAGCAGGGGGTTGGGGTGAAAAACTGTTTTTT.

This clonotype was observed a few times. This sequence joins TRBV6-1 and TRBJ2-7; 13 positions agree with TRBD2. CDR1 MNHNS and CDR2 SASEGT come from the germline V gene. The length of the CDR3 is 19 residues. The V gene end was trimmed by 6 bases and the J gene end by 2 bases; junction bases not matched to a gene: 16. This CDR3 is CASSKTPETSGRSPYEQYF. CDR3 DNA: TGTGCCAGCAGCAAAACACCGGAGACTAGCGGGAGGTCCCCCTACGAGCAGTACTTC.

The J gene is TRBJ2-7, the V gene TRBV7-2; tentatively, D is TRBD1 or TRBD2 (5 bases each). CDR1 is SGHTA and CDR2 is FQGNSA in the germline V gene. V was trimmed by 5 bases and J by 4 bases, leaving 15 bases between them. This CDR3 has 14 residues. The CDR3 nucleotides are TGTGCCAGCAGCAAGCCTCGGGGCCCTTACGAGCAGTACTTC. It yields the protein CASSKPRGPYEQYF.

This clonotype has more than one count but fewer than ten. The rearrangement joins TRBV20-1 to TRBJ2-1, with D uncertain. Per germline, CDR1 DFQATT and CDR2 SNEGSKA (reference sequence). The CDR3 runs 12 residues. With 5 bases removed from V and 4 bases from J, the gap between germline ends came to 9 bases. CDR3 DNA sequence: TGCAGTGCTGACGACGGATACAATGAGCAGTTCTTC. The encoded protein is CSADDGYNEQFF.

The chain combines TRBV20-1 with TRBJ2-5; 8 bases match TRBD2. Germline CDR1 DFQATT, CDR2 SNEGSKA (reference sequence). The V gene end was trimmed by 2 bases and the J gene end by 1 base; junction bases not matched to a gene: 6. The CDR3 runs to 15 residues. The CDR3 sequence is CSARFPAGAQETQYF. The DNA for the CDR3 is TGCAGTGCTAGATTTCCAGCGGGAGCCCAAGAGACCCAGTACTTC.

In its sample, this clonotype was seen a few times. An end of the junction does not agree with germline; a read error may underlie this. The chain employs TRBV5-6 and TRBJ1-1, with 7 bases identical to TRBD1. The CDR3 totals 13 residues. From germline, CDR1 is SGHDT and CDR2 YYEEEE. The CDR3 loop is CASSFGQDPESFF. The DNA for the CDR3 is TGTGCCAGCAGCTTCGGACAGGACCCTGAATCTTTCTTT. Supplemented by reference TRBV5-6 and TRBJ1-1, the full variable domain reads DAGVTQSPTHLIKTRGQQVTLRCSPKSGHDTVSWYQQALGQGPQFIFQYYEEEERQRGNFPDRFSGHQFPNYSSELNVNALLLGDSALYLCASSFGQDPESFFGQGTRLTVV.

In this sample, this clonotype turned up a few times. The DNA for the CDR3 is TGCAGCGTTGAAGATCGCGGAAAGCTAGGGGAGCAGTTCTTC. The encoded protein is CSVEDRGKLGEQFF. The V and J genes are TRBV29-1 and TRBJ2-1; D remains ambiguous. The CDR3 has 14 residues. Trimming cost V 0 bases and J 10 bases, with 16 bases left between them. CDR1 is SQVTM and CDR2 is ANQGSEA in the germline V gene.

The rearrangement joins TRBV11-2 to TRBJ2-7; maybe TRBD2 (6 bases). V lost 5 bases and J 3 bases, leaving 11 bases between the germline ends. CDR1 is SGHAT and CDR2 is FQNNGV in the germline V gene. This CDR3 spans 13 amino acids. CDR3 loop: CASSIRENYEQYF. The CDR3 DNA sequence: TGTGCCAGCAGCATCCGGGAGAACTACGAGCAGTACTTC.

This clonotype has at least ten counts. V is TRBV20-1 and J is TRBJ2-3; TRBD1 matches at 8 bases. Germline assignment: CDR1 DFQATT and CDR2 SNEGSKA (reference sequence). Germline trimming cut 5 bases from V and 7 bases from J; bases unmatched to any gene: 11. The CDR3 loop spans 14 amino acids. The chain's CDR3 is CSAHGQGVGYTQYF. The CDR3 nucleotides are TGCAGTGCTCACGGACAGGGAGTGGGGTATACGCAGTATTTT.

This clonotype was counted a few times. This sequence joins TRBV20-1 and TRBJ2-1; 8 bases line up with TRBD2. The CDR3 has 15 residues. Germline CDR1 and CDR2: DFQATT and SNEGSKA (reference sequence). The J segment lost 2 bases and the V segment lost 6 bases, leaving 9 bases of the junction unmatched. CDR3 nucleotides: TGCAGTGCGGACCCGGGACTAGAAGCCTACAATGAGCAGTTCTTC. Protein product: CSADPGLEAYNEQFF.

CDR3 in DNA: TGTGCCATCACCCTCGGGGGACAGGGCCACAATGAGCAGTTCTTC. Its protein product is CAITLGGQGHNEQFF. The chain combines TRBV10-3 with TRBJ2-1, with TRBD1 identical over 9 bases. The CDR3 spans 15 residues. The V segment lost 7 bases and the J segment 5 bases; nucleotides outside the gene matches: 9. Germline V CDR1 and CDR2: ENHRY, SYGVKD.

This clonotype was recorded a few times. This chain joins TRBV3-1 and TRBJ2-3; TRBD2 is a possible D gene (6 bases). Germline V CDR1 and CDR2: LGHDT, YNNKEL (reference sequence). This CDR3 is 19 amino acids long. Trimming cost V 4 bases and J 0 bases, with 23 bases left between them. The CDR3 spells CASSPQRATRVGSTDTQYF. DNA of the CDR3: TGTGCCAGCAGCCCCCAGCGGGCAACCAGAGTGGGCAGCACAGATACGCAGTATTTT.

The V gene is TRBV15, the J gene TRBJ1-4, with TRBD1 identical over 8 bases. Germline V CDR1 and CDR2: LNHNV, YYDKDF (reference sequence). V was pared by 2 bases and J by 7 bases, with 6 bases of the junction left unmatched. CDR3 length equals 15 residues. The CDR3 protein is CATSRLPGGGEKLFF. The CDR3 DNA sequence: TGTGCCACCAGCAGACTTCCAGGGGGCGGTGAAAAACTGTTTTTT.

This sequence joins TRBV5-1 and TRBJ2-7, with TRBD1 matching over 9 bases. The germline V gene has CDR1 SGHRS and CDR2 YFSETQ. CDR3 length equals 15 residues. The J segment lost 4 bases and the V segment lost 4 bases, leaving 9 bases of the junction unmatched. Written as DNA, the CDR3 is TGCGCCAGCAGCGGGGGACAGGGCCTTGGTTACGAGCAGTACTTC. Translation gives CASSGGQGLGYEQYF.

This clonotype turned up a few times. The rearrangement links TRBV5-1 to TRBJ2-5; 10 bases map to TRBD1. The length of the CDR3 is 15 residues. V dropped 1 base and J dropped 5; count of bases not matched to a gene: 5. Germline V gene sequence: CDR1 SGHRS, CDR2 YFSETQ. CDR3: CASSLTGTGDETQYF. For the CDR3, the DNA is TGCGCCAGCAGCTTGACCGGGACAGGGGACGAGACCCAGTACTTC. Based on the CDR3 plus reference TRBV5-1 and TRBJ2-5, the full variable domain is KAGVTQTPRYLIKTRGQQVTLSCSPISGHRSVSWYQQTPGQGLQFLFEYFSETQRNKGNFPGRFSGRQFSNSRSEMNVSTLELGDSALYLCASSLTGTGDETQYFGPGTRLLVL.

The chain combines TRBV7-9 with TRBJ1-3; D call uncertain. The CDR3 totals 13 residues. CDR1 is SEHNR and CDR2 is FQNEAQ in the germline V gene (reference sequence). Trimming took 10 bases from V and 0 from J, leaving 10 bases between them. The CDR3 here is CATQEGSGNTIYF. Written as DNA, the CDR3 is TGTGCCACTCAGGAGGGCTCTGGAAACACCATATATTTT.

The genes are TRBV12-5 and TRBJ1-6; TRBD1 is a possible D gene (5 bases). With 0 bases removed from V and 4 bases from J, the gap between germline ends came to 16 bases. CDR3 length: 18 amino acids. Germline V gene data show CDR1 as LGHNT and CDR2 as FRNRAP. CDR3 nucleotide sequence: TGTGCTAGTGGTTTGGTACTCCGGGACGGAACATATAATTCACCCCTCCACTTT. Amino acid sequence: CASGLVLRDGTYNSPLHF.

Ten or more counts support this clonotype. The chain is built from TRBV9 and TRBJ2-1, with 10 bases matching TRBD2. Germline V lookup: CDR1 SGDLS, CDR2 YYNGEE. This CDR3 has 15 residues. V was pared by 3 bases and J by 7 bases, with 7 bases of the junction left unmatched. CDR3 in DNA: TGTGCCAGCAGCGGTCACGGACTAGCGGATAATGAGCAGTTCTTC. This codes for CASSGHGLADNEQFF.

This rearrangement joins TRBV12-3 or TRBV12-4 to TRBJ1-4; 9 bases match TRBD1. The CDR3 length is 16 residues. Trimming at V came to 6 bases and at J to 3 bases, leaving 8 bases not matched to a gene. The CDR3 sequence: CASRGTGGASNEKLFF. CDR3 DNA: TGTGCCAGCAGAGGAACAGGGGGCGCGTCTAATGAAAAACTGTTTTTT.

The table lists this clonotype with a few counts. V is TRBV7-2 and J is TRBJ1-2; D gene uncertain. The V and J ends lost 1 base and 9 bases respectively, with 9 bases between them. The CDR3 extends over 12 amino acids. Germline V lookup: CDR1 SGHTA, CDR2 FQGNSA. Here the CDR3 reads CASSLGLRSYTF. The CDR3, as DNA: TGTGCCAGCAGCTTAGGGTTGAGGAGCTACACCTTC.

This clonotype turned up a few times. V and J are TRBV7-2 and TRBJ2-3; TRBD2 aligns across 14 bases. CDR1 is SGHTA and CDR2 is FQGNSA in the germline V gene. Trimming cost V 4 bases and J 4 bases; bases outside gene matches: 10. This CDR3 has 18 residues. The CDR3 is CASSSTTSGRAVADTQYF. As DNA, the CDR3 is TGTGCCAGCAGCTCCACGACTAGCGGGAGGGCCGTAGCAGATACGCAGTATTTT. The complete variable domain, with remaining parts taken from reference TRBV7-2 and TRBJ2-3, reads GAGVSQSPSNKVTEKGKDVELRCDPISGHTALYWYRQSLGQGLEFLIYFQGNSAPDKSGLPSDRFSAERTGGSVSTLTIQRTQQEDSAVYLCASSSTTSGRAVADTQYFGPGTRLTVL.

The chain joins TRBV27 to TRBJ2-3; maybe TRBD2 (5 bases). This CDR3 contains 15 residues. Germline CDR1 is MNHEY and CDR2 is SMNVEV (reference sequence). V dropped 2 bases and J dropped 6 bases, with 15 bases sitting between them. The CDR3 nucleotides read TGTGCCAGCAGTTTAGGCCAAGCGGTATGGGATACGCAGTATTTT. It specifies CASSLGQAVWDTQYF.

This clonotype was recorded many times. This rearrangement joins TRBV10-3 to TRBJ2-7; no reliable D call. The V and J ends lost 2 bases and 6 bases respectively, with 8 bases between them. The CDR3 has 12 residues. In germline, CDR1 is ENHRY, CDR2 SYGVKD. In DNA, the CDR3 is TGTGCCATCAGTGAGGGCGGCTCCGAGCAGTACTTC. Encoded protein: CAISEGGSEQYF.

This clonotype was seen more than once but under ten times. The CDR3 coding sequence is TGTGCCAGCAGTAGGGGAGGGGGCGGCTACACCTTC. It translates to CASSRGGGGYTF. V and J are TRBV28 and TRBJ1-2, with 7 bases aligning to TRBD1. Germline assignment: CDR1 MDHEN and CDR2 SYDVKM. This CDR3 has 12 amino acids. V lost 5 bases, J lost 8 bases, and 5 bases stayed unmatched.

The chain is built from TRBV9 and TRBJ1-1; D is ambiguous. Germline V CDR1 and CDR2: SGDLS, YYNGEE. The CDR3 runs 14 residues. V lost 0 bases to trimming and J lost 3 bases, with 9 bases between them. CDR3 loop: CASSVGVTDTEAFF. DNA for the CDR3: TGTGCCAGCAGCGTAGGCGTGACCGACACTGAAGCTTTCTTT.

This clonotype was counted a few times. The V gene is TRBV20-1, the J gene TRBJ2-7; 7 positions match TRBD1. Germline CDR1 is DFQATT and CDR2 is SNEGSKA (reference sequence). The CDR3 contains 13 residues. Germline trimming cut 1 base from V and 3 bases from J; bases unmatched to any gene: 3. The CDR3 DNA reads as TGCAGTGCTAGAGGAGGACAGGACTACGAGCAGTACTTC. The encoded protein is CSARGGQDYEQYF.

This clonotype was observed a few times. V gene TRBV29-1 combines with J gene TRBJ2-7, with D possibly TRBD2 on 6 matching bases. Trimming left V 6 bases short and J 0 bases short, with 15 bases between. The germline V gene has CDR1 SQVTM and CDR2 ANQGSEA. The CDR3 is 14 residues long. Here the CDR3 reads CSVAGLSSSYEQYF. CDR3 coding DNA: TGCAGCGTCGCGGGACTTTCGAGCTCCTACGAGCAGTACTTC.